Each of the 9 T cell receptor beta chains below was sequenced from the same sample in a study of cytomegalovirus exposure and HLA in healthy donors (dated by TCRdb to about 2017). The library came from the immunoSEQ multiplex PCR assay. The multiplex PCR relied on a mix of 60 forward primers for TCR Vbeta segments and 13 reverse primers for TCR Jbeta segments. The clones in this table, taken by TCRdb from immuneACCESS, are in-frame only. Not every clone is retained; where verified, under half of the shortfall comes from an unresolved V gene, and the cause of the rest is unknown. This sample gives 90,000 to 120,000 clones in total; 73% of them show up just once. About 8% of the sample goes to the ten largest clones. Sequenced input: PBMCs. These receptors were taken from a man aged 30 to 45 in good health and CMV-seronegative.

The chain is built from TRBV5-1 and TRBJ2-1, with TRBD2 identical over 9 bases. The junction had 5 bases not matched to a gene; V was cut back by 0 bases and J by 7 bases. CDR3 length equals 15 residues. The germline gives CDR1 SGHRS, CDR2 YFSETQ. The chain's CDR3 is CASSLAGGGGNEQFF. As DNA, the CDR3 is TGCGCCAGCAGCTTGGCCGGCGGGGGGGGAAATGAGCAGTTCTTC.

This clone was observed a single time. V is TRBV27 and J is TRBJ1-2; D is perhaps TRBD1 (6 bases). Trimming shortened V by 3 bases and J by 2 bases, and 13 bases separated the two germline ends. In germline, CDR1 is MNHEY, CDR2 SMNVEV (reference sequence). The CDR3 totals 15 residues. The CDR3 DNA sequence: TGTGCCAGCAGTTTTCAACAGGGCGGGAACTATGGCTACACCTTC. The encoded protein is CASSFQQGGNYGYTF.

The chain carries TRBV5-4 and TRBJ2-1; 10 bases fit TRBD2. CDR1 is SGHNT and CDR2 is YYREEE in the germline V gene (reference sequence). CDR3 length equals 15 residues. The V segment lost 4 bases and the J segment 5 bases; nucleotides outside the gene matches: 6. The CDR3 sequence: CASSALAGGHNEQFF. The CDR3 nucleotides are TGTGCCAGCAGCGCGTTAGCGGGGGGCCACAATGAGCAGTTCTTC.

The chain links TRBV6-6 to TRBJ1-1; D unresolved. Trimming cost V 2 bases and J 4 bases, with 11 bases left between them. In germline, CDR1 is MNHNY, CDR2 SVGAGI (reference sequence). The CDR3 covers 14 residues. DNA for the CDR3: TGTGCCAGCAGTTACGTGGGCGGGAGCACTGAAGCTTTCTTT. It translates to CASSYVGGSTEAFF.

This chain links TRBV2 with TRBJ2-7; 8 bases map to TRBD2. In germline, CDR1 is SNHLY, CDR2 FYNNEI. The CDR3 has 13 residues. Trimming cost V 10 bases and J 2 bases; bases outside gene matches: 7. CDR3 residues: CATRRGGPYEQYF. In DNA form, the CDR3 reads TGTGCCACAAGGCGCGGGGGGCCCTACGAGCAGTACTTC.

This chain uses TRBV19 with TRBJ1-5; D unclear. The CDR3 has 13 amino acids. The germline gives CDR1 LNHDA, CDR2 SQIVND (reference sequence). Deletions cut 8 bases from V and 0 bases from J, with 8 bases between. The DNA for the CDR3 is TGTGCCAGTGCGGATTATAGCAATCAGCCCCAGCATTTT. This encodes CASADYSNQPQHF.

The V call is TRBV15, the J call TRBJ1-5, with D possibly TRBD1 on 6 matching bases. With 0 bases removed from V and 5 bases from J, the gap between germline ends came to 8 bases. Germline values: CDR1 LNHNV, CDR2 YYDKDF (reference sequence). CDR3 length: 14 amino acids. The DNA for the CDR3 is TGTGCCACCAGCAGAGACAGGGGCCATCAGCCCCAGCATTTT. It encodes CATSRDRGHQPQHF.

The chain has TRBV11-1 and TRBJ2-3; 9 positions agree with TRBD2. The germline V gene encodes CDR1 SGHAT and CDR2 FQDESV (reference sequence). The CDR3 sequence is 14 residues long. V gave up 5 bases and J gave up 3 bases; unmatched junction bases: 3. CDR3 DNA sequence: TGTGCCAGCAGCCCAACTAGCGGGACAGATACGCAGTATTTT. Protein: CASSPTSGTDTQYF.

This chain links TRBV27 with TRBJ2-3; 13 nucleotides align to TRBD2. V was pared by 4 bases and J by 6 bases, with 7 bases of the junction left unmatched. CDR3 length: 16 amino acids. Germline V CDR1 and CDR2: MNHEY, SMNVEV (reference sequence). CDR3 region: CASSSRLAGGEDTQYF. The CDR3 nucleotides read TGTGCCAGCAGTTCGCGACTAGCGGGAGGAGAGGATACGCAGTATTTT.